Sequencing of this T cell receptor beta chain was carried out in a study of blood T cell repertoires in COVID-19. The germline gives CDR1 SNHLY, CDR2 FYNNEI. This CDR3 is 17 amino acids long. Trimming stripped 3 bases from V and 0 bases from J, with 15 bases between. TCRdb keeps only in-frame clones here, not all; method: immunoSEQ multiplex PCR. Here the sample spans roughly 130,000 clones, around 83% being singletons. The count of this clone is one. Sample: peripheral blood. The chain recombines TRBV2 with TRBJ1-3; D ambiguous. The origin of this receptor is a woman between 45 and 65 years old with acute or convalescent COVID-19. Written as DNA, the CDR3 is TGTGCCAGCAGTGATGGAACCCGGGATCCCTCTGGAAACACCATATATTTT. This codes for CASSDGTRDPSGNTIYF.